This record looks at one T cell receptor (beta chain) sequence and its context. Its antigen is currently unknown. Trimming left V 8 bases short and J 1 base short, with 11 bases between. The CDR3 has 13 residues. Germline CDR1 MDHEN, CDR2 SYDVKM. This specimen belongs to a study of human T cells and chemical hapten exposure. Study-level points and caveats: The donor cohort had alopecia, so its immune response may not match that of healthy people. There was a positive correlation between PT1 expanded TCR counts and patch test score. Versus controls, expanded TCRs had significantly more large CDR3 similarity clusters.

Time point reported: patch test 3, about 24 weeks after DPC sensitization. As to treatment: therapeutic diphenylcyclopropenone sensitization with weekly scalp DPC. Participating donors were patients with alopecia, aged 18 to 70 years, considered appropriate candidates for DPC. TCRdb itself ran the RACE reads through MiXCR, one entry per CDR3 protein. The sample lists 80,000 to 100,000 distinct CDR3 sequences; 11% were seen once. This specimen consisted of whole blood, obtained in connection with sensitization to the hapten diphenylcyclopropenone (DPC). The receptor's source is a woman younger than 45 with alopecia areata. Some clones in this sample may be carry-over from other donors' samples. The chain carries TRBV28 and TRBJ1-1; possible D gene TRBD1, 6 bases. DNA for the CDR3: TGTGCCAGCGAAGGACAGACGAACACTGAAGCTTTCTTT. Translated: CASEGQTNTEAFF.